The following is a TCR beta chain sequence with its context. As yet, its antigen is unknown. The source of the sample is a study of shared clonotypes between healthy human individuals. The CDR3 contains 16 residues. CDR1 and CDR2 (germline): SGHNT, YENEEA. V was pared by 8 bases and J by 0 bases, with 5 bases of the junction left unmatched. Into CD45RA+ naive and CD45RA-negative memory subsets, the CD4+ cells were split. Genomic DNA from each subset was divided evenly over several immunoSEQ plates. The data were produced by immunoSEQ multiplex PCR, yet TCRdb's version contains in-frame clones alone and is incomplete. This sample yields millions of clones, of which roughly 95% are seen a single time; roughly 0.13% belongs to the top ten. Study results and limitations: Sorted-subset sequencing, rarefaction showed, was incomplete despite large depth.

The chain carries TRBV11-3 and TRBJ2-1; 12 nucleotides line up with TRBD2. The sample comprised naive CD4+ T cells sorted from blood. As for subset: CD45RA+ positively selected. The source of this sequence is a man aged 18-30 years in good health. CDR3 in amino acids: CASSGLAGTSYNEQFF. In DNA form, the CDR3 reads TGTGCCAGCTCCGGACTAGCGGGGACCTCCTACAATGAGCAGTTCTTC.